Sequencing of this T cell receptor (beta chain) was carried out in a study of T-cell reconstitution after alpha-beta-depleted transplantation in children. Construction of the TCRbeta library involved unique molecular identifiers. TCRdb re-derived calls from the PCR reads in MiXCR, one entry per CDR3 protein. The repertoire includes 600,000 to 700,000 distinct CDR3 sequences, 16% of them detected once, and about 1.1% sits in the top ten. Germline values: CDR1 DFQATT, CDR2 SNEGSKA (reference sequence). This CDR3 contains 14 residues. Trimming took off 5 bases at V and 7 bases at J, with 18 bases between the two ends. This clonotype has at least ten counts.

The TCR comes from a human donor who donated a stem cell graft to a child with acute myeloid leukemia. The specimen comprised PBMCs from the stem cell graft donor, sampled from the stem cell graft. The chain is built from TRBV20-1 and TRBJ2-1; D may correspond to TRBD1 or TRBD2 (5 bases each). CDR3 sequence: CSAVVPQGVNEQFF. CDR3 in DNA: TGCAGTGCTGTGGTGCCGCAGGGAGTAAATGAGCAGTTCTTC.